The sequence of this T cell receptor (beta chain) was determined in a study of blood T cell repertoires in COVID-19. About the research overall: Samples representing acute and convalescent COVID-19 were sourced from the United States, Italy and Spain. Nucleic acid was either cDNA or gDNA, and it came from T cells, B-cell-depleted T cells, or PBMCs.

Methods used by the authors: Amplification from reference gene primers served as the basis for estimated nucleated cell counts. The table came from immunoSEQ multiplex PCR; TCRdb's copy has only in-frame clones and leaves some out. That table is the source of V, J and clone size, and D and trimming were worked out from the DNA. The sample shows hundreds of thousands of clones, around four fifths of them seen only once. This sequence was found in a woman in her 70s with active or convalescent COVID-19. What was sequenced was peripheral blood.

The CDR3 nucleotides are TGTGCCAGCAGTCAAGAGGTCTCAGGGAACAACTATGGCTACACCTTC. Its protein is CASSQEVSGNNYGYTF. The J gene is TRBJ1-2, the V gene TRBV11-2, with a tentative D call TRBD1 (5 bases). The CDR3 loop spans 16 amino acids. The V gene's germline CDR1 is SGHAT and CDR2 FQNNGV. The V end lost 6 bases, the J end lost 2 bases, and 19 bases lay between the germline ends.